This T cell receptor beta chain was identified in a study of a mutant IDH1 vaccine in newly diagnosed glioma. Looking at the study overall: Averaging 40.4 years of age, treated patients were 62.5% male and approximately 40% female. General study points: Any relationship between pseudoprogression and changes in top peripheral T cell clonotypes seemed absent.

The time point is: week 47, end of study. Each dose of the vaccine consisted of 300 ug of mutant IDH1 20-mer peptide, with topical imiquimod. Patients, over weeks 1, 3, 5, 7, 11, 15, 19 and 23, received a total of eight vaccinations. Those who donated had recent WHO grade 3 or 4 IDH1-mutant, ATRX-lost astrocytomas. Data came from immunoSEQ multiplex PCR; TCRdb stores just in-frame clones and leaves some out. The sample comprises roughly 86,000 clones, more than 80% of which are singletons, and 5.2% rests with the top ten. Per the germline V gene, CDR1 is SQVTM and CDR2 is ANQGSEA. V was pared by 7 bases and J by 7 bases, with 17 bases between. This CDR3 comprises 13 residues. Comment on this clone: The target antigen is unknown.

This clonotype originated in a man aged 35 to 55 with glioma. The sample consisted of PBMCs, taken from a glioma patient whose treatment included an IDH1 peptide vaccine. V usage is TRBV29-1 and J usage is TRBJ1-3; D not certain. As DNA, the CDR3 is TGCAGCGCAGGCCTTTCCAGTGCCAACACCATATATTTT. Residues: CSAGLSSANTIYF.